The present entry profiles one TCR beta chain with its context. The antigen it recognizes is unknown. No qualities accompany the bases; no much larger clone lies one base away. A patient counted as having stable Graves' hyperthyroidism if no progression to ophthalmopathy occurred over 18 months of follow-up. Hyperthyroidism patients were newly diagnosed, had a disease duration of under 2 months, and were aged 18 to 65 years. Patients with uncontrolled infections, other autoimmune diseases, pregnancy or lactation were excluded. Diagnoses were based on clinical symptoms, serum thyroxine and TRAb, thyroid ultrasound and orbital computed tomography. Ficoll-Paque density gradient centrifugation was used to isolate PBMCs from approximately 11 ml of fresh peripheral blood. Trizol reagent was used to extract total RNA, and RNA quality was then checked on an Agilent 2100 Bioanalyzer. From V the trimming removes 1 base and from J it removes 0 bases, while the gene matches leave 8 bases of the junction unaccounted for. There are 18 amino acids in the CDR3, from cysteine to phenylalanine inclusive. The DNA shown is the 54-base CDR3, in frame from base 1. The germline V gene encodes CDR1 SGHTA and CDR2 FQGNSA.

The sample belongs to a study of T cells in Graves' hyperthyroidism and ophthalmopathy (dated 2019 in TCRdb). Regarding the study in general: Peripheral blood samples were taken at initial diagnosis, before any treatment was given. To identify TCR V-J signatures that set the groups apart, the researchers used a discovery cohort of 100 patients, made up of 40 to 45 with Graves' ophthalmopathy and some 56 with stable Graves' hyperthyroidism. Whether ophthalmopathy could be predicted prospectively was tested in an independent validation cohort made up of about 18 hyperthyroidism patients plus 17 patients who later progressed to ophthalmopathy. The 100 discovery patients were randomly divided into training and test sets at a 7:3 ratio. The study also compared thyroid tissue and blood T-cell repertoires from several Graves' hyperthyroidism patients. After sampling, hyperthyroidism patients received methimazole starting at 30 mg daily, and ophthalmopathy patients received high-dose intravenous methylprednisolone. According to the paper, TCR Vbeta CDR3 sequencing was carried out on 135 peripheral blood samples, which came from fewer than 50 ophthalmopathy, 75 to 80 hyperthyroidism and around 17 progressor patients. Paper-wide results and their limitations: Blood samples also contained most of the expanded thyroid clonotypes (frequency above 0.001), which suggests that blood repertoires may reflect thyroid immune responses. Sample size was not statistically predetermined, and investigators were not blinded to group allocation. In validation, progression to ophthalmopathy was predicted by the model with 70% to 71% sensitivity and about 72% specificity, a median of about 6 months before onset. In cross-validation, a model built on a 13 V-J signature told ophthalmopathy apart from stable hyperthyroidism with under 90% sensitivity and around 83% specificity, and in testing the same model reached 80%/75%.

Amplification of TCR beta CDR3 regions was carried out from RNA transcripts. A first-round RT-PCR of the TCR CDR3 used the HTBI primer set with the Qiagen OneStep RT-PCR kit. The libraries were constructed in a second round of multiplex PCR and then size-selected and purified. The libraries were sequenced on an Illumina HiSeq2000 using paired-end 100 bp reads. As for how the authors treated the data: SOAPnuke was used to process the raw data, removing reads that contained adapters or uncalled bases, had a mean Phred below 15, or lacked an exact match to the constant primer or identifier. COPE v1.2.5 was used to merge the high-quality paired reads, and each unique nucleotide sequence was defined as a clonotype. Clonotypes were aligned to IMGT TRBV, TRBD and TRBJ reference segments using MiTCR v1.1. Analysis was restricted to V-J combinations with a frequency above 0.0001, which covered roughly 99% of repertoires. A TCS score was defined as the ratio of F50 (clonal expansion) to E x V (chaos), with BLOSUM62-based TCRdist applied between CDR3 peptides within each V-J. Welch's t-statistics and random forest reduced around 520 V-J features to some 14, which were used in a naive Bayes classifier (R e1071). Thyroid-blood repertoire similarity was quantified with the Morisita-Horn index. TCRdb trimmed public reads at Q25 via fastp, called clones via MiXCR and kept in-frame beta chains. Every CDR3 protein is listed once, alongside the most common genes and DNA of its rows. The authors' filters were not applied to this entry. Counted in this sample were 700,000 to 850,000 distinct CDR3 sequences; 30% to 40% of them appeared once. The ten largest make up 30% to 40% of the sample.

This TCR came from a woman in her thirties or forties with Graves' hyperthyroidism. This chain is built from TRBV7-2 and TRBJ2-1; TRBD2 lines up with 8 middle nucleotides. The sequenced sample was blood. For the CDR3, the sequence is CASSLGFSGRSSYNEQFF. The sequence in DNA is TGTGCCAGCAGCTTAGGCTTCAGCGGGAGAAGCTCCTACAATGAGCAGTTCTTC.